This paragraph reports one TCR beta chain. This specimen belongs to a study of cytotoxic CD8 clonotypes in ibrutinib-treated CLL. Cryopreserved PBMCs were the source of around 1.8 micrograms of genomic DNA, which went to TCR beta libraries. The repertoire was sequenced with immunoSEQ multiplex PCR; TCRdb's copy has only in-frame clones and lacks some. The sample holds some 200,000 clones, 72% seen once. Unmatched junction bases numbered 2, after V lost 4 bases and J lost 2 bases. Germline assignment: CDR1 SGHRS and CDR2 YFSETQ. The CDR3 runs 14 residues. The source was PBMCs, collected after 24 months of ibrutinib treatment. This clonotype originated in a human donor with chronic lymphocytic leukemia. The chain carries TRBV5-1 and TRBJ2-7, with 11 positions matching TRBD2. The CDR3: CASSNSGRAYEQYF. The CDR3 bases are TGCGCCAGCAGCAATAGCGGGAGGGCCTACGAGCAGTACTTC.